This T cell receptor beta chain was retrieved from a study of T cells in Graves' hyperthyroidism and ophthalmopathy. Study details: Before treatment of any kind, peripheral blood was taken at initial diagnosis.

This clonotype was detected many times. Its specificity is unknown. Study-wide results and caveats: Blood samples included most of the expanded thyroid clonotypes exceeding 0.001.

This CDR3 spans 12 amino acids. Germline lookup yields CDR1 DFQATT and CDR2 SNEGSKA (reference sequence). V gave up 7 bases and J gave up 5 bases, with 15 bases separating them. In making diagnoses, clinical symptoms, serum thyroxine and TRAb, thyroid ultrasound and orbital computed tomography were all used. Extraction of PBMCs used 8 to 10 ml of fresh peripheral blood. There were TCR beta CDR3 regions amplified from RNA transcripts. During a first-round RT-PCR of the TCR CDR3, the HTBI primer set was used. TCRdb passed the multiplex PCR reads through MiXCR, listing each CDR3 protein once. The repertoire includes roughly 580,000 distinct CDR3 sequences, more than 11% of them detected once, and more than 4.5% sits in the top ten.

The J gene is TRBJ2-7, the V gene TRBV20-1, with D perhaps assigned TRBD1 or TRBD2 (6 bases each). Sequencing used blood. The clonotype comes from a woman aged 25 to 39 with Graves' hyperthyroidism that later progressed to Graves' ophthalmopathy. CDR3 nucleotide sequence: TGCAGTGTCTTTAGGGGGGTAGACGAGCAGTACTTC. Its protein product is CSVFRGVDEQYF.